This entry describes one T cell receptor (beta chain). This record belongs to a study of T cell responses to AZD1222 COVID-19 vaccine. TCRdb's copy holds only in-frame clones and misses some; the assay was immunoSEQ multiplex PCR. The table shows about 120,000 clones, with approximately 87% occurring only once. This CDR3 is 16 amino acids long. V is TRBV21-1 and J is TRBJ2-7; the table's D gene call, TRBD1, was not cross checked with the DNA. TRBV21-1 is a recognized pseudogene. This TCR came from an adult in good health. Specimen: peripheral blood, collected on day 0 of AZD1222 vaccination. This CDR3 reads CASSKVGTGVSYEQYF. CDR3 sequence (DNA): TGTGCCAGCAGCAAAGTGGGGACAGGGGTTTCCTACGAGCAGTACTTC.